This TCR beta chain was identified in a study of immune characterization of retroperitoneal liposarcoma. MiXCR was run by TCRdb on the PCR reads, yielding one entry per CDR3 protein. The table records roughly 20,000 distinct CDR3 sequences, approximately 35% of them present only once. By frequency in the sample, this clonotype is medium-sized. The CDR3 extends over 15 amino acids. Germline V gene sequence: CDR1 SGHAT, CDR2 FQNNGV. V was trimmed by 1 base and J by 5 bases, leaving 12 bases between them. The rearrangement links TRBV11-2 to TRBJ2-1, with D perhaps TRBD2 (6 bases). Sequences were obtained from blood. The TCR comes from a male donor with retroperitoneal liposarcoma. Here the CDR3 DNA reads TGTGCCAGCAGCTTAGGCGGGACTTTTAACAATGAGCAGTTCTTC. Translating it yields CASSLGGTFNNEQFF.